This T cell receptor (beta chain) was captured in a study of human T cells and chemical hapten exposure. CDR1 and CDR2 (germline): ENHRY, SYGVKD. Germline trimming cut 7 bases from V and 1 base from J; bases unmatched to any gene: 5. The CDR3 sequence is 14 residues long. The time point is: pre-sensitization, week 0. The treatment was: therapeutic diphenylcyclopropenone sensitization with weekly scalp DPC. TCRdb reanalysed the RACE reads using MiXCR and keeps one entry per CDR3 protein. The sample shows about 290,000 distinct CDR3 sequences, roughly 7.4% of them seen only once. The chain combines TRBV10-3 with TRBJ2-3; 7 bases fit TRBD2. This TCR derives from a man in his late teens or twenties with alopecia areata. Some clones in this sample may be carry-over from other donors' samples. The sequences come from whole blood, collected in connection with sensitization to the hapten diphenylcyclopropenone (DPC). The CDR3 protein is CAIKASGGTDTQYF. CDR3 nucleotide sequence: TGTGCCATCAAGGCTAGCGGCGGCACAGATACGCAGTATTTT.